This T cell receptor (beta chain) stems from a study of CXCR3-negative and CXCR3-positive naive CD8 T cells. Study-level points and caveats: The study found more hydrophobic TRB CDR3s in CXCR3-positive naive cells than in CXCR3-negative naive cells.

CDR1 and CDR2 (germline): DFQATT, SNEGSKA (reference sequence). This CDR3 region has 13 residues. Concerning this clonotype itself: Its cognate antigen is unknown.

UMI-labeled 5' RACE TRB cDNA libraries were prepared from the cells. One entry per CDR3 protein, without DNA, is what TCRdb gives after re-calling the 5' RACE reads. Its table lists some 140,000 distinct CDR3 sequences. This sequence was found in a human donor in good health. Some clones in this sample may be carry-over from other donors' samples. This chain uses TRBV20-1 with TRBJ2-3; absent DNA, TCRdb's TRBD2 call cannot be checked. Sequenced sample: naive CXCR3+ CD8+ T cells from blood. Subset here: CD45RO-CCR7+CD27+CD95- naive CD8+ T cells expressing CXCR3 (TNR3+). This chain's CDR3 is CSARWGLADTQYF.